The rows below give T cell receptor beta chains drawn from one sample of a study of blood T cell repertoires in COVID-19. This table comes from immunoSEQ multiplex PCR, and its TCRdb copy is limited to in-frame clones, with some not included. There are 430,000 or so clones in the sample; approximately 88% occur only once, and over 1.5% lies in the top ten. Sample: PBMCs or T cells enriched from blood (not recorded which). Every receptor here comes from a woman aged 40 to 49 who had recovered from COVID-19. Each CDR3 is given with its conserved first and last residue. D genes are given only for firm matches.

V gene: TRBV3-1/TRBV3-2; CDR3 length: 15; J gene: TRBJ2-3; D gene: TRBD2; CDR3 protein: CASSHSVPSGDTQYF
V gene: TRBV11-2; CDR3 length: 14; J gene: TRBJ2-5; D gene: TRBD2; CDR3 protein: CASSLWAGGETQYF
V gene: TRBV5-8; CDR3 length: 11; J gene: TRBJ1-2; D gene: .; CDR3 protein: CASSPPDGYTF
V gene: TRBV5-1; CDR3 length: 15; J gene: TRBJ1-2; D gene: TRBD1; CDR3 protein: CASSPKDRGGYGYTF
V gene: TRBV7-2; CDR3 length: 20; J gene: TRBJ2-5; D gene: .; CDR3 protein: CASSLAVSGRALLHEETQYF
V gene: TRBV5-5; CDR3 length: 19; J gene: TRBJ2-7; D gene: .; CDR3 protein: CASNLQGASSGRASYEQYF
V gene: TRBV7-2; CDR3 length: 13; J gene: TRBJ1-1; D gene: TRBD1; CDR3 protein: CASSPQGSRGAFF
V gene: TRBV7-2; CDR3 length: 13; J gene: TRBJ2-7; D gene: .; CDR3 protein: CASSLLGRNEQYF
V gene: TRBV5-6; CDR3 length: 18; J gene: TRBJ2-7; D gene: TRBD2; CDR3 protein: CASSFIGAPSGPIYEQYF
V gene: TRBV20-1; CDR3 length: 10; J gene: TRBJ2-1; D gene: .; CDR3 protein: CSALANEQFF
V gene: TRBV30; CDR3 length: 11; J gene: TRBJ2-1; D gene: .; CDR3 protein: CAWKAGYEQFF
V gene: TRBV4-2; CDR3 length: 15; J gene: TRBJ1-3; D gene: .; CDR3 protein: CASSPVPRDGNTIYF
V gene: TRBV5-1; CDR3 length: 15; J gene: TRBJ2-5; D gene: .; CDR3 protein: CASSPQAVTQETQYF
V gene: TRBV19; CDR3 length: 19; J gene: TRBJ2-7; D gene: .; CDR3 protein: CASSPLPRLGGVRSYEQYF
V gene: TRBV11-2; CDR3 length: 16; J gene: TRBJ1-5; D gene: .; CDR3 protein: CASSLGLGRGNQPQHF
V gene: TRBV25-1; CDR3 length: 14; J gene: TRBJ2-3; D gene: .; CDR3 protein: CASSSGVSTDTQYF
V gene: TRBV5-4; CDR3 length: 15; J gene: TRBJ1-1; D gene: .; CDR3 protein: CASSLARGANTEAFF
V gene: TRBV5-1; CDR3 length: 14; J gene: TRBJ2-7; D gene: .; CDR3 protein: CASSATGQSYEQYF
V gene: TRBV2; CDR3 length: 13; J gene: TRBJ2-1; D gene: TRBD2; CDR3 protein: CASSGTTLGEQFF
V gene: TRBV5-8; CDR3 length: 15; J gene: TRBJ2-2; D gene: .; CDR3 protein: CASSFLVSNTGELFF
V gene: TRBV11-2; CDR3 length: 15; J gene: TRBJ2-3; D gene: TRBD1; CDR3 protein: CASSLGNLRGNTQYF
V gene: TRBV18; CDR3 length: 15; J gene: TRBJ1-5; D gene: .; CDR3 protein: CASSPGGGSNQPQHF
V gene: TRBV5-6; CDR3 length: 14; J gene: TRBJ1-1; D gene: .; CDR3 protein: CASSLGGEMTEAFF
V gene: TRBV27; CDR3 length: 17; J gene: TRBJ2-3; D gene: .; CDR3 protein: CASSLRPGSAITDTQYF
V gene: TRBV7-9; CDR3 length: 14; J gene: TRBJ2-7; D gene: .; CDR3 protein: CASSLVTGKGEQYF
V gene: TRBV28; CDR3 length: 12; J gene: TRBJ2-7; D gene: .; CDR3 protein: CASSFQGYEQYF
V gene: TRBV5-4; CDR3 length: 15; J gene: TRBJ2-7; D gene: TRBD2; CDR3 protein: CASSPRAGEPYEQYF
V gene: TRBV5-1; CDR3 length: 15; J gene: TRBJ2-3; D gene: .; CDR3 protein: CASSLGGRAEDTQYF
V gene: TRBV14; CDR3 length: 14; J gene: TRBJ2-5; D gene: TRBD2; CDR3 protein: CASSQRLASETQYF
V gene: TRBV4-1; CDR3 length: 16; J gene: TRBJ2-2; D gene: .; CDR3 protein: CASSFFADSNTGELFF
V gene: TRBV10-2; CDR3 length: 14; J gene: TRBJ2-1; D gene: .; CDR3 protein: CASSAGIPTDEQFF
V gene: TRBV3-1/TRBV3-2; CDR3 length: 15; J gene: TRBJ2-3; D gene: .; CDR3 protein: CASSQETGLADTQYF
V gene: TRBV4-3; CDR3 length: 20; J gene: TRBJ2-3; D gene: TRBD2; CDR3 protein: CASSQDTSGRGDLRTDTQYF
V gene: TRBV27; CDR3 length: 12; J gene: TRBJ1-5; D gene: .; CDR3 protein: CASSFHNQPQHF
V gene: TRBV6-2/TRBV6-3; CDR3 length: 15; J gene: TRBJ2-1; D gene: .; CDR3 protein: CASSYGASSYNEQFF
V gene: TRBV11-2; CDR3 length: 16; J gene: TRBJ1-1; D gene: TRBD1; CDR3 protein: CASSPSGQGLLIEAFF
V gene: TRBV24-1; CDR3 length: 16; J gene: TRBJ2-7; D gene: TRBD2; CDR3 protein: CATSDPTSGRTYEQYF
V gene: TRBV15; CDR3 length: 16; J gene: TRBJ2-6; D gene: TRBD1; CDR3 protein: CATSDGTGSGANVLTF
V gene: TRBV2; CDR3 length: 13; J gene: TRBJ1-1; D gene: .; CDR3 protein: CASSWGGNTEAFF
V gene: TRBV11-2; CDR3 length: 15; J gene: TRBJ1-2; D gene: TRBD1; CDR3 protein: CASSLGTGGSSGYTF
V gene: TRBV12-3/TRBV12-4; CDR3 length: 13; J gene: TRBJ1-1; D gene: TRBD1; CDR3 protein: CASNEGQGSEAFF
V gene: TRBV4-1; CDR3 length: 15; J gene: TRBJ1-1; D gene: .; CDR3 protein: CASSHAAGGGTEAFF
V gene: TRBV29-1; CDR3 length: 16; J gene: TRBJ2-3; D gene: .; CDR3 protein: CSVEDLKTGGEDTQYF
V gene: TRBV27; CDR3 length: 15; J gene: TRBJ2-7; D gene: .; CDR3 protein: CASRHQAGREYEQYF
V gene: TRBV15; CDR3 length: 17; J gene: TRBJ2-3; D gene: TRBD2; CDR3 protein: CATSRARTSGRTDTQYF
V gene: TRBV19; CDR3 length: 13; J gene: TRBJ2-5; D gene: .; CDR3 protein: CASSMGRKETQYF
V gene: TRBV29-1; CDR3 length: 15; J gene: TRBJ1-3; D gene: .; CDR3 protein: CSASISGAVGNTIYF
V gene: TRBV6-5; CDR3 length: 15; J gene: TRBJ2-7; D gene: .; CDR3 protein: CASSSDPDRPYEQYF
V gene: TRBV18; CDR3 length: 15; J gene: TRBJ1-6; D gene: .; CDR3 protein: CASSPPGQRLSPLHF
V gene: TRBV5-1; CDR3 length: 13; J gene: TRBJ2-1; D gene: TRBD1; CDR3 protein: CASSFGRGNEQFF
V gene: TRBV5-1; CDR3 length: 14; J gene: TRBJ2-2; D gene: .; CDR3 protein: CASSLVGETGELFF
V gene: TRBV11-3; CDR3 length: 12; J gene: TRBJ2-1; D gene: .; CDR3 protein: CASSLGDNEQFF
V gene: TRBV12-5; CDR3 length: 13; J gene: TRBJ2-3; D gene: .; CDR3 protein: CASGLRGRDTQYF
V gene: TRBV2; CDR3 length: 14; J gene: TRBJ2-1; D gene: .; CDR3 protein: CAEHGGPWNNEQFF
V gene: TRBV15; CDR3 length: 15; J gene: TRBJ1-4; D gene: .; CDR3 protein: CATSRYQATNEKLFF